This is a list of T cell receptor beta chains from one sample in a study of blood T cell repertoires in COVID-19. Assay: immunoSEQ multiplex PCR; the TCRdb copy retains only in-frame clones and omits some. In the table there are under 150,000 clones, more than 60% of which are singletons. Sequenced input: peripheral blood. The receptors derive from a woman between 45 and 60 years old with active or convalescent COVID-19. CDR3s include the opening cysteine and the closing phenylalanine or tryptophan. Each record gives: V gene, D gene, J gene, clone size, CDR3 DNA, CDR3 protein. A D gene is named only where the DNA matches it firmly. Size values are once, few and many counts, or a class for expanded clones, and some rows have none.

v_gene: TRBV11-2
d_gene: TRBD1
j_gene: TRBJ2-1
abundance: NA
CDR3nt: TGTGCCAGCAGCTTAGGTGACAGGGGGCGCAGGCAGTTCTTC
CDR3aa: CASSLGDRGRRQFF

v_gene: TRBV28
d_gene: TRBD1
j_gene: TRBJ1-5
abundance: NA
CDR3nt: TGTGCCAGCAGTTCCCGGGACAGGGGCCCTAGCAATCAGCCCCAGCATTTT
CDR3aa: CASSSRDRGPSNQPQHF

v_gene: TRBV7-3
d_gene: TRBD2
j_gene: TRBJ2-2
abundance: once
CDR3nt: TGTGCCAGCACCCAGGGAGGGAGCGGCACCGGGGAGCTGTTTTTT
CDR3aa: CASTQGGSGTGELFF

v_gene: TRBV7-2
d_gene: TRBD1
j_gene: TRBJ1-5
abundance: NA
CDR3nt: TGTGCCAGCAGCCGGGACAGGGACGGACAGCCCCAGCATTTT
CDR3aa: CASSRDRDGQPQHF

v_gene: TRBV6-5
d_gene: NA
j_gene: TRBJ2-7
abundance: NA
CDR3nt: TGTGCCAGCAGCACTAAGCCCTACGAGCAGTACTTC
CDR3aa: CASSTKPYEQYF

v_gene: TRBV30
d_gene: TRBD1
j_gene: TRBJ1-4
abundance: NA
CDR3nt: TGTGCCGCGACGGGGACAGGGGATGAAAAACTGTTTTTT
CDR3aa: CAATGTGDEKLFF

v_gene: TRBV7-8
d_gene: TRBD1
j_gene: TRBJ2-3
abundance: NA
CDR3nt: TGTGCCAGCAGCTTAGTGACAGGGCACAGCACAGATACGCAGTATTTT
CDR3aa: CASSLVTGHSTDTQYF

v_gene: TRBV28
d_gene: TRBD1
j_gene: TRBJ1-5
abundance: NA
CDR3nt: TGTGCCAGCAGTTATCGAACAGGGGACGTAGGCAATCAGCCCCAGCATTTT
CDR3aa: CASSYRTGDVGNQPQHF

v_gene: TRBV27
d_gene: TRBD1
j_gene: TRBJ1-2
abundance: NA
CDR3nt: TGTGCCAGCAGTACCCGGACAGGAAACTATGGCTACACCTTC
CDR3aa: CASSTRTGNYGYTF

v_gene: TRBV5-1
d_gene: TRBD1
j_gene: TRBJ1-1
abundance: NA
CDR3nt: TGCGCCAGCAGCAGGGGACAGGGGGACACTGAAGCTTTCTTT
CDR3aa: CASSRGQGDTEAFF

v_gene: TRBV5-1
d_gene: TRBD1
j_gene: TRBJ1-1
abundance: NA
CDR3nt: TGCGCCAGCAGCGGGACAGGGGGCTCGGCTGAAGCTTTCTTT
CDR3aa: CASSGTGGSAEAFF

v_gene: TRBV7-8
d_gene: TRBD1
j_gene: TRBJ1-6
abundance: NA
CDR3nt: TGTGCCAGCAGCCTGGGACAGGGGGTAAATTCACCCCTCCACTTT
CDR3aa: CASSLGQGVNSPLHF

v_gene: TRBV4-1
d_gene: NA
j_gene: TRBJ1-2
abundance: NA
CDR3nt: TGCGCCAGCAGCCAAGACAGGAACTATGGCTACACCTTC
CDR3aa: CASSQDRNYGYTF

v_gene: TRBV7-7
d_gene: TRBD2
j_gene: TRBJ2-1
abundance: few
CDR3nt: TGTGCCAGCAGCTCCGGGACTAGCGCGAACAATGAGCAGTTCTTC
CDR3aa: CASSSGTSANNEQFF

v_gene: TRBV6-5
d_gene: TRBD2
j_gene: TRBJ2-7
abundance: NA
CDR3nt: TGTGCCAGCCAGAATACCGGGGGGTCGTACGAGCAGTACTTC
CDR3aa: CASQNTGGSYEQYF

v_gene: TRBV19
d_gene: NA
j_gene: TRBJ2-3
abundance: NA
CDR3nt: TGTGCCAGTAGCTCTTCGACAAGCACAGATACGCAGTATTTT
CDR3aa: CASSSSTSTDTQYF

v_gene: TRBV18
d_gene: NA
j_gene: TRBJ2-2
abundance: NA
CDR3nt: TGTGCCAGCTCACCAGAGGGGAGGTCCGGGGAGCTGTTTTTT
CDR3aa: CASSPEGRSGELFF

v_gene: TRBV6-2/TRBV6-3
d_gene: NA
j_gene: TRBJ2-7
abundance: NA
CDR3nt: TGTGCCAGCAGTTACTTGGTCAGGGCAGGGTTCGTCCCAAACTACGAGCAGTACTTC
CDR3aa: CASSYLVRAGFVPNYEQYF

v_gene: TRBV7-2
d_gene: TRBD1
j_gene: TRBJ1-4
abundance: NA
CDR3nt: TGTGCCAGCAGCCCCCGGGGGACAGGAACTAATGAAAAACTGTTTTTT
CDR3aa: CASSPRGTGTNEKLFF

v_gene: TRBV5-1
d_gene: NA
j_gene: TRBJ1-1
abundance: NA
CDR3nt: TGCGCCAGCAGCTTGGGAGGGAACACTGAAGCTTTCTTT
CDR3aa: CASSLGGNTEAFF

v_gene: TRBV10-3
d_gene: TRBD1
j_gene: TRBJ1-3
abundance: NA
CDR3nt: TGTGCCATCAGCTCACAGGGGACCTCTGGAAACACCATATATTTT
CDR3aa: CAISSQGTSGNTIYF

v_gene: TRBV5-4
d_gene: TRBD2
j_gene: TRBJ2-1
abundance: NA
CDR3nt: TGTGCCAGCAGCTTGAGGACTAGCGGGGGGGCAAATGAGCAGTTCTTC
CDR3aa: CASSLRTSGGANEQFF

v_gene: TRBV14
d_gene: NA
j_gene: TRBJ1-2
abundance: NA
CDR3nt: TGTGCCAGCAGCCAAGATGGCAGGGTAAACTATGGCTACACCTTC
CDR3aa: CASSQDGRVNYGYTF

v_gene: TRBV5-6
d_gene: NA
j_gene: TRBJ2-3
abundance: NA
CDR3nt: TGTGCCAGCAGCTCCGGGACACCCCCAGATACGCAGTATTTT
CDR3aa: CASSSGTPPDTQYF

v_gene: TRBV11-3
d_gene: NA
j_gene: TRBJ1-1
abundance: NA
CDR3nt: TGTGCCAGCAGCTCCGCAGGGGTAGCCACTGAAGCTTTCTTT
CDR3aa: CASSSAGVATEAFF

v_gene: TRBV25-1
d_gene: TRBD1
j_gene: TRBJ1-2
abundance: NA
CDR3nt: TGTGCCAGCAGTGACCACGGGACAGGGGGCAAAGGGAACTATGGCTACACCTTC
CDR3aa: CASSDHGTGGKGNYGYTF

v_gene: TRBV2
d_gene: TRBD2
j_gene: TRBJ2-1
abundance: NA
CDR3nt: TGTGCCAGTTGTCCTAGCGGAAGCTACAATGAGCAGTTCTTC
CDR3aa: CASCPSGSYNEQFF

v_gene: TRBV29-1
d_gene: TRBD1
j_gene: TRBJ2-6
abundance: many
CDR3nt: TGCAGCGTTTCTGACAGGGGCTCTGGGGCCAACGTCCTGACTTTC
CDR3aa: CSVSDRGSGANVLTF

v_gene: TRBV4-3
d_gene: TRBD1
j_gene: TRBJ2-5
abundance: NA
CDR3nt: TGCGCCAGCAGCCAAATGACAGGGGCGCAAGAGACCCAGTACTTC
CDR3aa: CASSQMTGAQETQYF

v_gene: TRBV5-1
d_gene: TRBD2
j_gene: TRBJ2-3
abundance: few
CDR3nt: TGCGCCAGCAGCTACGGCGGGGGGAACACAGATACGCAGTATTTT
CDR3aa: CASSYGGGNTDTQYF

v_gene: TRBV11-2
d_gene: NA
j_gene: TRBJ1-2
abundance: once
CDR3nt: TGTGCCAGCAGCTTAGGGCAGGGTGCTAACTATGGCTACACCTTC
CDR3aa: CASSLGQGANYGYTF

v_gene: TRBV3-1/TRBV3-2
d_gene: NA
j_gene: TRBJ1-1
abundance: NA
CDR3nt: TGTGCCAGCAGCCAAGATCCCTCGGGTTTAGGAAGGAACACTGAAGCTTTCTTT
CDR3aa: CASSQDPSGLGRNTEAFF

v_gene: TRBV7-9
d_gene: NA
j_gene: TRBJ1-3
abundance: NA
CDR3nt: TGTGCCAGCAGCTTAAGGCCGACAGTCCTCAGCTCTGGAAACACCATATATTTT
CDR3aa: CASSLRPTVLSSGNTIYF

v_gene: TRBV7-3
d_gene: TRBD1
j_gene: TRBJ1-6
abundance: NA
CDR3nt: TGTGCCAGCAGCCAGGGACAGGGTGACTCACCCCTCCACTTT
CDR3aa: CASSQGQGDSPLHF

v_gene: TRBV30
d_gene: NA
j_gene: TRBJ2-1
abundance: once
CDR3nt: TGTGCCTGCCTAGGGGGGGGGAGCTCCTACAATGAGCAGTTCTTC
CDR3aa: CACLGGGSSYNEQFF

v_gene: TRBV4-1
d_gene: TRBD2
j_gene: TRBJ2-5
abundance: NA
CDR3nt: TGCGCCAGCAGCCAACTCCCGGGAGGGGGAGAGACCCAGTACTTC
CDR3aa: CASSQLPGGGETQYF

v_gene: TRBV24-1
d_gene: NA
j_gene: TRBJ1-2
abundance: NA
CDR3nt: TGTGCCACCAGTGATGGAGGGTCAAGTTCTTTC
CDR3aa: CATSDGGSSSF

v_gene: TRBV29-1
d_gene: NA
j_gene: TRBJ1-2
abundance: few
CDR3nt: TGCAGCGTTGAAGGGCGCGGTGGCTACACCTTC
CDR3aa: CSVEGRGGYTF

v_gene: TRBV18
d_gene: TRBD1
j_gene: TRBJ2-7
abundance: NA
CDR3nt: TGTGCCAGCTCACCACCTGGGACAGGGGCCTACGAGCAGTACTTC
CDR3aa: CASSPPGTGAYEQYF

v_gene: TRBV18
d_gene: NA
j_gene: TRBJ2-7
abundance: NA
CDR3nt: TGTGCCAGCTCACCAACCCATACTACCTACGAGCAGTACTTC
CDR3aa: CASSPTHTTYEQYF

v_gene: TRBV6-1
d_gene: NA
j_gene: TRBJ1-1
abundance: NA
CDR3nt: TGTGCCAGCAGTGAAGGGCAGGTTATGGCCATGAACACTGAAGCTTTCTTT
CDR3aa: CASSEGQVMAMNTEAFF

v_gene: TRBV19
d_gene: TRBD1
j_gene: TRBJ1-2
abundance: NA
CDR3nt: TGTGCCAGTAGTATAGGACAGGGATCAGATTATGGCTACACCTTC
CDR3aa: CASSIGQGSDYGYTF

v_gene: TRBV7-8
d_gene: NA
j_gene: TRBJ1-1
abundance: NA
CDR3nt: TGTGCCAGCAGCGACGGGACACCTCGCACTGAAGCTTTCTTT
CDR3aa: CASSDGTPRTEAFF

v_gene: TRBV6-5
d_gene: TRBD2
j_gene: TRBJ2-3
abundance: NA
CDR3nt: TGTGCCAGCAGTTACCGCGGGGGGGCCCGAGAAGATACGCAGTATTTT
CDR3aa: CASSYRGGAREDTQYF

v_gene: TRBV6-5
d_gene: NA
j_gene: TRBJ1-1
abundance: NA
CDR3nt: TGTGCCAGCACCAACGGACAGAGAGCTTTCTTT
CDR3aa: CASTNGQRAFF

v_gene: TRBV6-5
d_gene: NA
j_gene: TRBJ2-7
abundance: NA
CDR3nt: TGTGCCAGCATTGGAGTGGCGGGAATCGACGAGCAGTACTTC
CDR3aa: CASIGVAGIDEQYF

v_gene: TRBV9
d_gene: TRBD1
j_gene: TRBJ2-1
abundance: NA
CDR3nt: TGTGCCAGCAGCGTTCTCGACAGGGGTCTCGTCAATGAGCAGTTCTTC
CDR3aa: CASSVLDRGLVNEQFF

v_gene: TRBV19
d_gene: TRBD1
j_gene: TRBJ2-1
abundance: NA
CDR3nt: TGTGCCAGTAGTAACGACAGGGAACCGGGCTCCTACAATGAGCAGTTCTTC
CDR3aa: CASSNDREPGSYNEQFF

v_gene: TRBV5-4
d_gene: NA
j_gene: TRBJ1-5
abundance: NA
CDR3nt: TGTGCCAGCAGCGTGGATGGGCATCAGCCCCAGCATTTT
CDR3aa: CASSVDGHQPQHF

v_gene: TRBV19
d_gene: TRBD1
j_gene: TRBJ1-2
abundance: once
CDR3nt: TGTGCCACCCATCGGGGACAGGGGATCGGAAACTATGGCTACACCTTC
CDR3aa: CATHRGQGIGNYGYTF

v_gene: TRBV5-1
d_gene: NA
j_gene: TRBJ2-3
abundance: NA
CDR3nt: TGCGCCAGCAGCTACGGCGGCAGCGCAGATACGCAGTATTTT
CDR3aa: CASSYGGSADTQYF

v_gene: TRBV5-6
d_gene: NA
j_gene: TRBJ1-2
abundance: NA
CDR3nt: TGTGCCAGCAGCTCGCTTTTGGGGGACTTTTCTTCTGGCTACACCTTC
CDR3aa: CASSSLLGDFSSGYTF

v_gene: TRBV7-2
d_gene: NA
j_gene: TRBJ2-1
abundance: NA
CDR3nt: TGTGCCAGCAGCTTAGGCAGGGACAATGAGCAGTTCTTC
CDR3aa: CASSLGRDNEQFF

v_gene: TRBV29-1
d_gene: NA
j_gene: TRBJ2-2
abundance: NA
CDR3nt: TGCAGCGTTGTTTCGACAGGGAACACCGGGGAGCTGTTTTTT
CDR3aa: CSVVSTGNTGELFF

v_gene: TRBV19
d_gene: NA
j_gene: TRBJ1-5
abundance: NA
CDR3nt: TGTGCCAGTAGTATAAGCCAGGTTCATAGCAATCAGCCCCAGCATTTT
CDR3aa: CASSISQVHSNQPQHF

v_gene: TRBV2
d_gene: NA
j_gene: TRBJ2-1
abundance: NA
CDR3nt: TGTGCCAGCAGTGAAGGGGGCAGGGATTTGGCCAGGTACAATGAGCAGTTCTTC
CDR3aa: CASSEGGRDLARYNEQFF

v_gene: TRBV7-8
d_gene: NA
j_gene: TRBJ2-2
abundance: many
CDR3nt: TGTGCCAGCAGCATGTCCCGGGGTATCCGCGGGGAGCTGTTTTTT
CDR3aa: CASSMSRGIRGELFF

v_gene: TRBV4-1
d_gene: TRBD2
j_gene: TRBJ2-7
abundance: few
CDR3nt: TGCGCCAGCAGCCAAGATACACGGCTAGCGGGGGACGACGAGCAGTACTTC
CDR3aa: CASSQDTRLAGDDEQYF